The present entry profiles one TCR beta chain with its context. Its antigen is unidentified. The V gene's germline CDR1 is MNHNS and CDR2 SASEGT. This CDR3 comprises 14 residues. V was clipped by 9 bases and J by 4 bases, with 15 bases between them. TCRdb reanalysed the 5' RACE reads using MiXCR and keeps one entry per CDR3 protein. The data hold roughly 720,000 distinct CDR3 sequences, with 15% to 20% observed a single time. The sample belongs to a study of identical twins. Notes on the study in general: Alpha sequences out of frame and shared by twins had excess low generation probability. For cord blood, abundant beta clonotypes had fewer insertions, unlike memory repertoires, which showed none.

This same sample was also part of a study on T cells expressing NK-cell markers.

This rearrangement joins TRBV6-1 to TRBJ2-2, with D perhaps matching TRBD1 (5 bases). This receptor was identified in a woman under 30 in good health. The sequencing input was PBMCs. CDR3 protein: CASGRAKFTGELFF. The CDR3, as DNA: TGTGCCAGTGGCAGGGCCAAATTCACCGGGGAGCTGTTTTTT.